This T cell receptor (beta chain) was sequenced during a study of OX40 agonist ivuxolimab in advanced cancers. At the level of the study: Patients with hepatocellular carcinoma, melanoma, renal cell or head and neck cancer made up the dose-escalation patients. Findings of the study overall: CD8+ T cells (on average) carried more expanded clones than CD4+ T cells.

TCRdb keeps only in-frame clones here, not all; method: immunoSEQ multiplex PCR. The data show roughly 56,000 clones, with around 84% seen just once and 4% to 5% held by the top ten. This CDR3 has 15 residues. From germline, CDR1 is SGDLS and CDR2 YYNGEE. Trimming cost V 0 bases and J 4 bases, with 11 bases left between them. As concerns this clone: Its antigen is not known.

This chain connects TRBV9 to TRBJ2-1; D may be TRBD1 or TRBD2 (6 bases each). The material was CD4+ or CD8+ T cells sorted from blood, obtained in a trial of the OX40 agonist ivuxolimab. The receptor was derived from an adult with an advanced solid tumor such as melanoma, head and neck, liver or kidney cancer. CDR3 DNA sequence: TGTGCCAGCAGCGTAGGGCAGGGGACTTACAATGAGCAGTTCTTC. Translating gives CASSVGQGTYNEQFF.